This TCR beta chain was sequenced for a study of T cells expressing NK-cell markers (dated by TCRdb to about 2020). General notes on the study: TCR beta-chain repertoires were profiled in sorted CD3+CD56+NKG2C+, CD3+CD56+NKG2C- and CD3+CD56-NKG2C+ T-cell subsets from fewer than 10 donors. Among the eight sequenced donors, seven were HCMV-seropositive and one was HCMV-seronegative. Randomly selected healthy volunteers, three men and five women, were used as the eight sequenced donors. Illumina HiSeq 2000/2500, MiSeq or NextSeq was used to sequence libraries as 2 x 150 bp reads.

TCRdb lists the instrument as Illumina HiSeq 2000. TCR beta cDNA libraries were made by 5'RACE template switching that added a universal primer site and unique molecular identifiers. cDNA synthesis was primed from the TCR beta constant segment, followed by two successive PCR amplification steps. On the authors' methods: MIGEC was used to demultiplex reads and group the reads by UMI, and MiTCR was used to assemble and quantify clonotypes. To exclude erroneous sequences, only TCR cDNA sequences supported by at least two reads were retained. The tcR package was used for downstream repertoire analysis, and clonotypes were matched between fractions using CDR3 nucleotide sequence together with V segment. VDJmatch was used to annotate antigen specificity against VDJdb, with one amino acid substitution in CDR3 permitted. Following TCRdb reprocessing, every CDR3 protein sequence forms one entry, and DNA is not provided. The V and J calls, along with clone size, are taken from TCRdb and not from the paper's own processing. The sample table includes approximately 550,000 distinct CDR3 sequences. The ten biggest clones cover under 4.5% of the sample.

In the case of this clonotype: Its antigen target is currently unknown.

CDR1 is given as MNHEY and CDR2 as SMNVEV, both from the germline V gene (reference sequence). From the cysteine through the phenylalanine, the CDR3 covers 16 amino acids. DNA is not recorded here. Results and caveats for the whole study, not just this receptor: It remained unclear whether the expanded NKG2C-expressing T cell clones were specific for HCMV antigens. Those dominant clonotypes were again the most abundant among CD3+CD56-NKG2C+ cells in a handful of donors, at roughly 25-60.1%. For several donors, the dominant CD3+CD56+NKG2C+ clonotypes were among the top 10 CD8+ clonotypes and accounted for roughly 1.0-7.5% of CD8+ T cells.

HCMV serostatus was determined by detecting HCMV-specific IgG in serum with a commercial ELISA kit. Peripheral blood mononuclear cells were isolated from blood by Ficoll density gradient centrifugation. The sequence derives from a man younger than 35 in good health. Donor details come from another sample of the same person, matched by shared clones. The source material was blood T cells: a sorted CD56 or NKG2C T cell subset, CD4+ or CD8+ T cells, or bulk PBMC T cells (not recorded which). The V and J segments used are TRBV27 and TRBJ2-6; TCRdb's D gene call, TRBD1, goes unchecked for lack of DNA. CDR3 sequence: CASSRQGDSGANVLTF. The CDR3, completed at both ends by the reference TRBV27 and TRBJ2-6 genes, gives the full variable domain EAQVTQNPRYLITVTGKKLTVTCSQNMNHEYMSWYRQDPGLGLRQIYYSMNVEVTDKGDVPEGYKVSRKEKRNFPLILESPSPNQTSLYFCASSRQGDSGANVLTFGAGSRLTVL.